This TCR beta chain comes out of a study of cytomegalovirus exposure and HLA in healthy donors. Study results and limitations: The study found most TCR sequences rare, yet found some public TCRs in many donors.

This PCR relied on a set of 60 Vbeta primers and 13 Jbeta primers. Method: immunoSEQ multiplex PCR; TCRdb's copy keeps in-frame clones and lacks some. The data show 150,000 to 200,000 clones, roughly 80% seen once. The CDR3 extends over 14 amino acids. Germline values: CDR1 SGHNT, CDR2 YYREEE (reference sequence). As for this clone: Its target is unknown. A junction boundary mismatches the germline segment, possibly from a read error.

The sequencing sample was made of PBMCs. The V call is TRBV5-4, the J call TRBJ2-1; a weak D match, TRBD2 (6 bases). The TCR comes from a male donor in good health and CMV-seropositive. The CDR3 protein is CASRRAGIYNGQFF. As DNA, the CDR3 is TGTGCATCCCGCCGGGCGGGAATATACAATGGGCAGTTCTTC.